Sequencing of this T cell receptor (beta chain) was carried out in a study of Ad26.COV2.S vaccination and SARS-CoV-2 variants (dated by TCRdb to the early 2020s). Context from the whole study: Donors in the vaccine arm were drawn from COV1001, a multicentre, randomized, double-blind, placebo-controlled phase I-IIa trial testing Ad26.COV2.S in healthy adults. Ad26.COV2.S was administered intramuscularly at 5 x 10^10 or 1 x 10^11 viral particles, either as a single shot or as two shots given 56 days apart. TCRbeta repertoire sequencing served as the tool for gauging how specific and how broad the SARS-CoV-2-reactive T cell receptors were following Ad26.COV2.S vaccination. The TCR-sequenced set comprised approximately 32 samples: around 20 Ad26.COV2.S vaccine recipients, 5 placebo recipients and 8 SARS-CoV-2 convalescent individuals. Trial participants were randomized into five groups of five: low-dose or high-dose Ad26.COV2.S given once or twice, or placebo on both occasions. Blinding of investigators to trial group allocation was maintained during experiments and outcome assessment.

This clone was seen a single time. The antigen it binds to is not known. Qualities for individual bases were not recorded, and no much larger clone is one base off. The immunoSEQ Assay was used to sequence TCRbeta CDR3 regions. After extraction, genomic DNA underwent amplification by bias-controlled multiplex PCR, followed by high-throughput sequencing. The source study handled its data this way. To quantify the absolute abundance of each unique TCRbeta CDR3 region, sequences were collapsed and filtered. T cell fraction was estimated by normalization of TCRbeta template counts to usable DNA, with usable DNA being measured through amplification of reference genes present in all nucleated cells. Repertoire TCRs were annotated as SARS-CoV-2-specific by exact matching of V gene, CDR3 amino acid sequence and J gene to a known reactive TCR set. The reference SARS-CoV-2 TCR set came from MIRA and was filtered for enrichment in COVID-19-positive ImmuneCODE repertoires, removing public or cross-reactive TCRs. Based on the MIRA antigens, annotated TCRs were further analysed at the level of specific ORF or position within ORF. Breadth was defined as the number of annotated unique rearrangements divided by the total number of unique productive rearrangements, and depth was defined as the summed frequency of the annotated unique rearrangements. TCR breadth was compared between groups using two-sided Wilcoxon rank-sum tests. The source is immuneACCESS, and TCRdb retained only in-frame sequences with V and J called. Part of the clones is not carried over; for the studies checked, unresolved V genes explain less than half of this, and the remainder is unexplained. V and J calls and clone size are those listed in that table; D and trimming were worked out from the DNA. Present in this sample are some 370,000 clones, roughly four fifths of which were seen just once. Of the sample, approximately 7% falls within the top ten clones.

Trimming removed 0 bases from V and 4 bases from J, leaving 9 bases between the germline ends. The CDR3 numbers 13 residues from cysteine through phenylalanine. The kept DNA is CDR3 alone, 39 bases in frame from the first base. CDR1 and CDR2 are read off the germline V gene (reference sequence) as GTSNPN and SVGIG. The treatment or condition label, as the study defines it: over 15 received Ad26.COV2.S at low or high dose, single or two shots; roughly five received placebo; per-sample allocation not given. Repertoires of vaccine and placebo recipients were sequenced from samples collected on day 63 after the first injection. Cohort 1b enrolled 25 to 30 adults aged 18-55 years at a single site in Boston, USA, between 29 July and 7 August 2020. As a vaccine, Ad26.COV2.S was a replication-incompetent adenovirus type 26 vector that expressed a prefusion-stabilized SARS-CoV-2 spike protein derived from the original Wuhan strain.

The investigation overall reported the following: According to the authors, total T cell responses may have been underestimated by the TCR breadth and depth analyses. Substantial breadth of spike-specific CD8+ and CD4+ T cell responses was reported after vaccination. The study was not powered for comparison of responses between vaccine doses or regimens. Higher spike-specific TCR breadth was observed in Ad26.COV2.S recipients than in placebo recipients (P = 0.0014). Non-spike TCR breadth was comparable between vaccine and placebo recipients, consistent with the vaccine containing only spike.

This sequence originates from a person aged 18-65 years who received the Ad26.COV2.S COVID-19 vaccine or a placebo. Rearrangement joined TRBV30 to TRBJ1-1; a tentative D call is TRBD1 (6 bases match). The sample in question was peripheral blood, obtained in a trial of Ad26.COV2.S vaccine versus placebo. Read as DNA, the sequence is TGTGCCTGGAGTGTAGGGGGTGTCACTGAAGCTTTCTTT. This codes for CAWSVGGVTEAFF.